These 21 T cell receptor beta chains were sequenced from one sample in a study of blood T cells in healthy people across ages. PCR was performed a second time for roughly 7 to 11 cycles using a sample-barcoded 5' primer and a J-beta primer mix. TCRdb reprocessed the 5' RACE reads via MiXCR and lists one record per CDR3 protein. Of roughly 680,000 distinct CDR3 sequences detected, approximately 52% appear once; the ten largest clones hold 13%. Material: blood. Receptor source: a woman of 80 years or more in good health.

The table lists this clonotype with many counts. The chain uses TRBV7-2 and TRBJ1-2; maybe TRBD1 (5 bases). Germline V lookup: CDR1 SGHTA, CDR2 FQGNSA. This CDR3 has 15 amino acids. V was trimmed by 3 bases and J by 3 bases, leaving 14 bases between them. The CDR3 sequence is CASSLTARAHYGYTF. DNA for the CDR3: TGTGCCAGCAGCTTGACAGCTCGGGCGCACTATGGCTACACCTTC.

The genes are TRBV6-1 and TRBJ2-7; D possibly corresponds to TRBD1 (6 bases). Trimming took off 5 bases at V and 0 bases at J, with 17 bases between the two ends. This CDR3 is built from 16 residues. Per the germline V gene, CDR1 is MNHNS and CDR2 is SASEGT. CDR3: CASSPHRVPSSYEQYF. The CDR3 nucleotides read TGTGCCAGCAGTCCCCACAGGGTTCCTAGCTCCTACGAGCAGTACTTC.

The CDR3 region has the DNA TGTGCCAGCTCACCCGGGACACCTAATGAAAAACTGTTTTTT. Residues: CASSPGTPNEKLFF. This rearrangement joins TRBV18 to TRBJ1-4, with D perhaps matching TRBD1 (6 bases). Trimming left V 3 bases short and J 3 bases short, with 8 bases between. This CDR3 comprises 14 residues. Germline-derived CDR1 and CDR2 are KGHSH and LQKENI.

Written as DNA, the CDR3 is TGTGCCAGCAGCTTAGCAGGGGGCGAAGCAACTAATGAAAAACTGTTTTTT. Amino acids: CASSLAGGEATNEKLFF. V gene TRBV13 combines with J gene TRBJ1-4; 8 bases map to TRBD1. Germline lookup yields CDR1 PRHDT and CDR2 FYEKMQ (reference sequence). This CDR3 has 17 residues. Trimming at V came to 1 base and at J to 0 bases, leaving 4 bases not matched to a gene.

CDR3 nucleotides: TGTGCCAGCAGCTCCGACAGGGTAGCGACCCAGTACTTC. Translation gives CASSSDRVATQYF. The chain uses TRBV11-2 and TRBJ2-5; 7 positions match TRBD1. CDR1 and CDR2 (germline): SGHAT, FQNNGV. The CDR3 runs to 13 residues. Trimming cost V 4 bases and J 7 bases; bases outside gene matches: 6.

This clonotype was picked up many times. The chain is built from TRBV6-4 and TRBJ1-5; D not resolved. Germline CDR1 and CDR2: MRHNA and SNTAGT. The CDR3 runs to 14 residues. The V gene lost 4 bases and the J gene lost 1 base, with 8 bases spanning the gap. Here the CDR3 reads CASSGGGSNQPQHF. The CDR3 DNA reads TGTGCCAGCAGTGGAGGAGGGAGCAATCAGCCCCAGCATTTT.

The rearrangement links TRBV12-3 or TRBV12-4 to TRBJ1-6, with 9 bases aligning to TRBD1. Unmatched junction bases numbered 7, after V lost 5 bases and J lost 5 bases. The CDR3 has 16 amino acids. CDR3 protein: CASSTRTGVHNSPLHF. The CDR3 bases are TGTGCCAGCAGTACGAGGACAGGGGTACATAATTCACCCCTCCACTTT.

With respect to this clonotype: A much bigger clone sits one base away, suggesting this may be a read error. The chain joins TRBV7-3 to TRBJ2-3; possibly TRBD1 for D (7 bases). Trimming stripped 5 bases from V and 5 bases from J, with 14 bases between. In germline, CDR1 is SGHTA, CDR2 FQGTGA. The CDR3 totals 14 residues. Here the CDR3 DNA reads TGTGCCAGCAGCGCGGGACAGAAACTAGATACGCAGTATTTT. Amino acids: CASSAGQKLDTQYF.

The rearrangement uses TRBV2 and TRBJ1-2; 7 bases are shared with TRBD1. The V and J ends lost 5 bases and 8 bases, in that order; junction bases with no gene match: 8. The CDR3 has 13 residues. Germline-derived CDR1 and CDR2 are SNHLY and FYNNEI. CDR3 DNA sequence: TGTGCCAGCAGTCGACAGGGAGGGAAGGGCTACACCTTC. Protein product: CASSRQGGKGYTF.

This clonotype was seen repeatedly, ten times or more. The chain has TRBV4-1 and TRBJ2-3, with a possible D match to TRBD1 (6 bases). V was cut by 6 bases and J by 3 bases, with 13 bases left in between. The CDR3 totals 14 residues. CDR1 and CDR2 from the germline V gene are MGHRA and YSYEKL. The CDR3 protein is CASRRTVWTDTQYF. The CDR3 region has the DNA TGCGCCAGCAGACGGACAGTTTGGACAGATACGCAGTATTTT.

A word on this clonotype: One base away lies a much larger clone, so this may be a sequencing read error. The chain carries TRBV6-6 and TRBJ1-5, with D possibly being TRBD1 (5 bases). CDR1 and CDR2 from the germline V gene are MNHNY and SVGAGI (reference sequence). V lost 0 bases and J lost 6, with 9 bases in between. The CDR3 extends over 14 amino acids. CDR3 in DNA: TGTGCCAGCAGTTACTCGATAGGGACTCAGCCCCAGCATTTT. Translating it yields CASSYSIGTQPQHF.

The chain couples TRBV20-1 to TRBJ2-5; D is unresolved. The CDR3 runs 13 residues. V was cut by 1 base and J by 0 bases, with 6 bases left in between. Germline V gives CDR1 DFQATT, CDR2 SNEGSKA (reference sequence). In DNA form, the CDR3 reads TGCAGTGCTAGAGGAACCAACCAAGAGACCCAGTACTTC. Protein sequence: CSARGTNQETQYF.

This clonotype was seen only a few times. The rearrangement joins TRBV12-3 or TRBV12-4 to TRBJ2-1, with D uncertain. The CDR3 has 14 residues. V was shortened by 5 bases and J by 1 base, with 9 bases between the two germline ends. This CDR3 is CASSVSASYNEQFF. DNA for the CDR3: TGTGCCAGCAGTGTAAGTGCTTCCTACAATGAGCAGTTCTTC.

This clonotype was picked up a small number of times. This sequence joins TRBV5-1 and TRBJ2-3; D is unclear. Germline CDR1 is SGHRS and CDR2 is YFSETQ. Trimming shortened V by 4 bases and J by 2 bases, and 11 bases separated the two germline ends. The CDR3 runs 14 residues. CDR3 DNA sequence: TGCGCCAGCAGCCCATACGGCGCCACAGATACGCAGTATTTT. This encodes CASSPYGATDTQYF.

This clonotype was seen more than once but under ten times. CDR3 in amino acids: CSASWLAGGSSYNEQFF. The CDR3 nucleotides read TGCAGTGCTAGCTGGCTAGCGGGGGGGAGCTCCTACAATGAGCAGTTCTTC. V is TRBV20-1 and J is TRBJ2-1, with 12 bases identical to TRBD2. V lost 3 bases and J lost 0; bases outside the gene matches: 6. This CDR3 has 17 residues. CDR1 and CDR2 from the germline V gene are DFQATT and SNEGSKA (reference sequence).

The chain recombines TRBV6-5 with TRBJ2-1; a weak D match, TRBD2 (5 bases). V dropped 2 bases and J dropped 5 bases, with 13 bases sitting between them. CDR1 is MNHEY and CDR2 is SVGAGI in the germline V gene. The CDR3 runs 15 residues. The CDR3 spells CASSYTGLNNNEQFF. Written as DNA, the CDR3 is TGTGCCAGCAGTTACACGGGGTTGAACAACAATGAGCAGTTCTTC.

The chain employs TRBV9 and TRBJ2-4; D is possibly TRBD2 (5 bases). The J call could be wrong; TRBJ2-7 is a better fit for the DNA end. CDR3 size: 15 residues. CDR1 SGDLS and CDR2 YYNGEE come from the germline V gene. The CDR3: CASSPFGRASYEQYF. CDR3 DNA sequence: TGTGCCAGCAGCCCCTTCGGGCGGGCCTCCTACGAGCAGTACTTC.

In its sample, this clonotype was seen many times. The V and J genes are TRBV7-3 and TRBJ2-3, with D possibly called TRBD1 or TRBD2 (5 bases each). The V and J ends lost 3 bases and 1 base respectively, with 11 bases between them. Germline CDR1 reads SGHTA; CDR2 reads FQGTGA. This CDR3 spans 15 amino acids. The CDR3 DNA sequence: TGTGCCAGCAGCTTGAGGGGAGCTGGCACAGATACGCAGTATTTT. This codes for CASSLRGAGTDTQYF.

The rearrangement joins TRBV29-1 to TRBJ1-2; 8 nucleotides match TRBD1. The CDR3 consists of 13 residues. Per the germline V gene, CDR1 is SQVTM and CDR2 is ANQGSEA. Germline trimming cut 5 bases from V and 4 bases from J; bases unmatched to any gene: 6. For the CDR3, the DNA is TGCAGCGTTCAGGGGGCGGGGGGCTATGGCTACACCTTC. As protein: CSVQGAGGYGYTF.

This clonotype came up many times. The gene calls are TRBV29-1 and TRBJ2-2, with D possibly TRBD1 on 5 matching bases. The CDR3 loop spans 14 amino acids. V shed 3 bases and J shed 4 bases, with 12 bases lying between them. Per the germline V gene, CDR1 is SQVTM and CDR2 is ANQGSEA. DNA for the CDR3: TGCAGCGTTGAGGTGGGGCTTGCCACCGGGGAGCTGTTTTTT. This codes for CSVEVGLATGELFF.

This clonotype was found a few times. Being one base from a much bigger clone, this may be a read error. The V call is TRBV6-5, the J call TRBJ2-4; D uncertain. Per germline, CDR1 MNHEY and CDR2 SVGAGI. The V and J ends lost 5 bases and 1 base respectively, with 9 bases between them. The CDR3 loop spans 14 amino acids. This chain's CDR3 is CASSDLGAKNIQYF. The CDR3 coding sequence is TGTGCCAGCAGTGACTTGGGTGCCAAAAACATTCAGTACTTC.